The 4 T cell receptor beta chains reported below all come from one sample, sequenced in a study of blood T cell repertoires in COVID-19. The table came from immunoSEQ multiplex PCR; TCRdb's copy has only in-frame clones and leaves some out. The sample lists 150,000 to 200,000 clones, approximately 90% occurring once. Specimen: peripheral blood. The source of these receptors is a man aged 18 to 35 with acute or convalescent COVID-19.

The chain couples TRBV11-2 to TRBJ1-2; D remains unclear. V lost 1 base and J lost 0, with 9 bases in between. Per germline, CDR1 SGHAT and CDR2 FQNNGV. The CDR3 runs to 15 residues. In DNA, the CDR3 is TGTGCCAGCAGCTTAGGGCCAACCCCTAACTATGGCTACACCTTC. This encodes CASSLGPTPNYGYTF.

The DNA of the CDR3 is TGCGCCAGCACTCGGGACTCCTACAATGAGCAGTTCTTC. Residues: CASTRDSYNEQFF. V is TRBV10-1 and J is TRBJ2-1; D possibly corresponds to TRBD2 (5 bases). V was cut by 7 bases and J by 0 bases, with 7 bases left in between. The germline V gene has CDR1 WNHNN and CDR2 SYGVQD (reference sequence). This CDR3 comprises 13 residues.

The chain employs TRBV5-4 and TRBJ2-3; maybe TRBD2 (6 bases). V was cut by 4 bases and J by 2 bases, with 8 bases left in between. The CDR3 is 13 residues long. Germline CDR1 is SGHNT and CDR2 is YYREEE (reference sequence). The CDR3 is CASSRTNTDTQYF. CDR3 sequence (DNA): TGTGCCAGCAGCCGGACTAACACAGATACGCAGTATTTT.

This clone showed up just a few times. The CDR3 region is CASSAGGVSGNTIYF. In nucleotides, the CDR3 is TGTGCCAGCAGTGCAGGGGGTGTCTCTGGAAACACCATATATTTT. The rearrangement links TRBV28 to TRBJ1-3, with 7 positions matching TRBD1. The CDR3 is 15 amino acids. CDR1 is MDHEN, CDR2 SYDVKM, per germline. The trim removed 5 bases at V and 0 bases at J, leaving 4 bases unmatched.